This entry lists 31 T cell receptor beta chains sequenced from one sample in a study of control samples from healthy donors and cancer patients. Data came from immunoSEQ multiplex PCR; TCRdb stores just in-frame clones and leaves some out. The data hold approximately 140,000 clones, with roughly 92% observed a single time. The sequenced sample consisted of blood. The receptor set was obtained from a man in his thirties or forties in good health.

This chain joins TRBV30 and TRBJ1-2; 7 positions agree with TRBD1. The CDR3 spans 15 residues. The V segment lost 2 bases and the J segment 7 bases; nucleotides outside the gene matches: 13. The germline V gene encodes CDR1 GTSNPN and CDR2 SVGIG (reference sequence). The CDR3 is CAWSFRDSSLGGYTF. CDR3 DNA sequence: TGTGCCTGGAGTTTCCGGGACAGCTCCCTGGGTGGCTACACCTTC.

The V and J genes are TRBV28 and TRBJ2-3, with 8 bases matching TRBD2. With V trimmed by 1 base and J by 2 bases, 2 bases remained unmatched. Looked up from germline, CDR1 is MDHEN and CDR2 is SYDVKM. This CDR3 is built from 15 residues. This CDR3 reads CASSLSGRATDTQYF. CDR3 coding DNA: TGTGCCAGCAGTTTATCCGGGAGGGCCACAGATACGCAGTATTTT. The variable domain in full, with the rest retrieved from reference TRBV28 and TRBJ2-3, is DVKVTQSSRYLVKRTGEKVFLECVQDMDHENMFWYRQDPGLGLRLIYFSYDVKMKEKGDIPEGYSVSREKKERFSLILESASTNQTSMYLCASSLSGRATDTQYFGPGTRLTVL.

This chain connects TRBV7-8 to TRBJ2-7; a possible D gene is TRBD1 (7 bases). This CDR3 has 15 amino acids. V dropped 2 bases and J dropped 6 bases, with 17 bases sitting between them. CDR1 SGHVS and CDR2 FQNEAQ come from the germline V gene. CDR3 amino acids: CASSLPGPGGGEQYF. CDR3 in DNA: TGTGCCAGCAGCTTACCGGGACCAGGGGGAGGCGAGCAGTACTTC.

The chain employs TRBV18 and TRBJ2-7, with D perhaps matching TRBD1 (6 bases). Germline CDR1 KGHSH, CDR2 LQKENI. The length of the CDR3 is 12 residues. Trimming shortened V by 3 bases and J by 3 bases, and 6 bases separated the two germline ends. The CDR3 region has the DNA TGTGCCAGCTCACCGGACAGCTACGAGCAGTACTTC. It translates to CASSPDSYEQYF.

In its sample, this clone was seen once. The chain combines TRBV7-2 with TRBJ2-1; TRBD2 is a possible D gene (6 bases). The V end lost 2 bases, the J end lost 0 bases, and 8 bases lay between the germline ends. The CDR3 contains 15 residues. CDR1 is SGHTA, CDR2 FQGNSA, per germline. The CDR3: CASSLPGDSYNEQFF. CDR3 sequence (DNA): TGTGCCAGCAGCTTACCGGGGGACTCCTACAATGAGCAGTTCTTC. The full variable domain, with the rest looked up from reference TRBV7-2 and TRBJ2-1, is GAGVSQSPSNKVTEKGKDVELRCDPISGHTALYWYRQSLGQGLEFLIYFQGNSAPDKSGLPSDRFSAERTGGSVSTLTIQRTQQEDSAVYLCASSLPGDSYNEQFFGPGTRLTVL.

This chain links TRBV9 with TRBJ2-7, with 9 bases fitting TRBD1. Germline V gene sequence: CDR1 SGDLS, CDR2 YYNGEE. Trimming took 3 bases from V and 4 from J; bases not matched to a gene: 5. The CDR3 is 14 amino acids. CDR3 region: CASSAPGQGYEQYF. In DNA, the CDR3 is TGTGCCAGCAGCGCTCCGGGACAGGGATACGAGCAGTACTTC.

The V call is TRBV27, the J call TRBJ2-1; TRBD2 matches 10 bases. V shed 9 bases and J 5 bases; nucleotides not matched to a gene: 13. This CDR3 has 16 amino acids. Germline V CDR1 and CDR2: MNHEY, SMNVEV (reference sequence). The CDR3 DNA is TGTGCCAGGAGGACTAGCGGTATAAGCGACAACAATGAGCAGTTCTTC. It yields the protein CARRTSGISDNNEQFF.

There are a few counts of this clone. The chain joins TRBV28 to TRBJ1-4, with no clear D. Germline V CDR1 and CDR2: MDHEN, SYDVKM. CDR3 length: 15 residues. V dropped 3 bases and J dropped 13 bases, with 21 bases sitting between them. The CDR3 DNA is TGTGCCAGCAGTTTTTCCGCGGGAATTCGTGACCCACTGTTTTTT. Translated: CASSFSAGIRDPLFF.

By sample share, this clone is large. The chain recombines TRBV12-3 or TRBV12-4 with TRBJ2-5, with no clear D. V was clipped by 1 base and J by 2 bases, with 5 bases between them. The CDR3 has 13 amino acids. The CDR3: CASSLDGQETQYF. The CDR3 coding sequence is TGTGCCAGCAGTTTAGACGGACAAGAGACCCAGTACTTC.

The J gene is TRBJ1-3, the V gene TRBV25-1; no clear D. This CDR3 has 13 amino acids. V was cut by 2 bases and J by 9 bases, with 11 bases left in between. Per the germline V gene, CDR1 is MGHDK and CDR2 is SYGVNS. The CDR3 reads CASSEIVGGTIYF. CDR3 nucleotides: TGTGCCAGCAGTGAAATTGTGGGAGGCACCATATATTTT.

The CDR3 loop is CAISLTSGRSTDTQYF. CDR3 in DNA: TGTGCCATCTCTTTAACTAGCGGGAGGAGCACAGATACGCAGTATTTT. The chain links TRBV10-3 to TRBJ2-3, with 12 bases that match TRBD2. CDR1 and CDR2 from the germline V gene are ENHRY and SYGVKD. The CDR3 loop spans 16 amino acids. Germline trimming cut 8 bases from V and 0 bases from J; bases unmatched to any gene: 6.

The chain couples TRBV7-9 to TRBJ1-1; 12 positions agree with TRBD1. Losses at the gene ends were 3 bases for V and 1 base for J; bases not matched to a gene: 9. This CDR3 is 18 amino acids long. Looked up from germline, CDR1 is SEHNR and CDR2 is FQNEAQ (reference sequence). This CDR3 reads CASSFQGGQGAWNTEAFF. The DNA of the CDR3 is TGTGCCAGCAGCTTCCAGGGGGGACAGGGGGCCTGGAACACTGAAGCTTTCTTT.

The CDR3 here is CASSQGQASGLYEQYF. Written as DNA, the CDR3 is TGTGCCAGCAGCCAAGGACAGGCTAGCGGGCTTTACGAGCAGTACTTC. V and J are TRBV4-2 and TRBJ2-7; 8 bases agree with TRBD2. Germline CDR1 LGHNA, CDR2 YNFKEQ. Trimming removed 1 base from V and 4 bases from J; junction bases left unmatched: 9. The CDR3 consists of 16 residues.

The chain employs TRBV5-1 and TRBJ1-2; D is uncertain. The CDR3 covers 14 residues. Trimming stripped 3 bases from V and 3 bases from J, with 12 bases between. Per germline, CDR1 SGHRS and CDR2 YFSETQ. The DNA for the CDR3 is TGCGCCAGCAGCTCCGGGGAAAGGGACTATGGCTACACCTTC. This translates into CASSSGERDYGYTF.

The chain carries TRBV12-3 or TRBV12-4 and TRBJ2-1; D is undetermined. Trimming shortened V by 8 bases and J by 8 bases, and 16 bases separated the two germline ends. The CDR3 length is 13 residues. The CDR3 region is CASLAWSGDEQFF. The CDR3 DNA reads TGTGCCAGCCTTGCCTGGTCTGGGGATGAGCAGTTCTTC.

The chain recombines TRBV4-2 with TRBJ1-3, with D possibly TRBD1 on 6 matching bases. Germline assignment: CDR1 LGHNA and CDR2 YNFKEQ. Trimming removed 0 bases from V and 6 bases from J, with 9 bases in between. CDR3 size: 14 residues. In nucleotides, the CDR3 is TGTGCCAGCAGCCAAGAATGGGACAAAAACACCATATATTTT. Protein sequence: CASSQEWDKNTIYF.

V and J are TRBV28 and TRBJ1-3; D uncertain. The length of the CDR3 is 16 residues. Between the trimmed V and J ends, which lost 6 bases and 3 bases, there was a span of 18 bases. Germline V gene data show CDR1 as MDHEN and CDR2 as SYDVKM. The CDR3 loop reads CASSPPPLLLGNTIYF. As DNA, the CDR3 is TGTGCCAGCAGCCCACCCCCTCTACTCCTTGGAAACACCATATATTTT.

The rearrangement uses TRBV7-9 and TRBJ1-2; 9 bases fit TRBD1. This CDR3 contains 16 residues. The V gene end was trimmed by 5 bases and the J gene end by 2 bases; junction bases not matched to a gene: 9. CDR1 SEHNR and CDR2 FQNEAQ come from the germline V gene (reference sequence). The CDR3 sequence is CASSLLQTGGNYGYTF. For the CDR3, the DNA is TGTGCCAGCAGCCTACTGCAGACAGGGGGAAACTATGGCTACACCTTC.

The CDR3 DNA follows: TGTGCCAGCAGTTACGAGTCCACTGATAATTCACCCCTCCACTTT. Its protein is CASSYESTDNSPLHF. The chain uses TRBV6-5 and TRBJ1-6; D not resolved. V was pared by 2 bases and J by 5 bases, with 10 bases between. The CDR3 is 15 residues long. The germline V gene encodes CDR1 MNHEY and CDR2 SVGAGI.

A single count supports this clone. This CDR3 reads CASSYSGDEKLFF. The CDR3 bases are TGTGCCAGCAGTTACTCGGGGGATGAAAAACTGTTTTTT. The chain recombines TRBV6-5 with TRBJ1-4; D possibly corresponds to TRBD1 (5 bases). From germline, CDR1 is MNHEY and CDR2 SVGAGI. The CDR3 contains 13 residues. The V end was cut by 0 bases, the J end by 6 bases, with 5 bases between.

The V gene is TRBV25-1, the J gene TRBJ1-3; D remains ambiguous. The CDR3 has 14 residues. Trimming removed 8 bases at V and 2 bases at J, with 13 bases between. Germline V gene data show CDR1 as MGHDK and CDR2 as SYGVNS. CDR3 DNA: TGTGCCAGCGAGGAATTCGGGGCTGGAAACACCATATATTTT. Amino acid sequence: CASEEFGAGNTIYF.

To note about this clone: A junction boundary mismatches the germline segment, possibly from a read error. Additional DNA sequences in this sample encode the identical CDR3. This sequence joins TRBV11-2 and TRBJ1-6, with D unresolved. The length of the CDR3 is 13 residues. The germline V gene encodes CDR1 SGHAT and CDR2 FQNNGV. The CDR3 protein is CASSLDVGSPLHF. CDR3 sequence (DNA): TGTGCCAGCAGCCTAGACGTGGGTTCACCCCTCCACTTT.

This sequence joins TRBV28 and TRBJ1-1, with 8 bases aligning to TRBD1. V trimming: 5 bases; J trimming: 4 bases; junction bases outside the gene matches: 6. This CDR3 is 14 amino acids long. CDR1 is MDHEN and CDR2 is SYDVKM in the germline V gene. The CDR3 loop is CASSPRGRSTEAFF. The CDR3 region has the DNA TGTGCCAGCAGTCCCAGGGGGCGTAGCACTGAAGCTTTCTTT.

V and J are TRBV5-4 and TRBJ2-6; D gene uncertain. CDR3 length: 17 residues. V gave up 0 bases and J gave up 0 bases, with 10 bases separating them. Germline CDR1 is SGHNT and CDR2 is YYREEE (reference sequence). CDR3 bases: TGTGCCAGCAGCTTGGGGGGAAGGTACTCTGGGGCCAACGTCCTGACTTTC. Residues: CASSLGGRYSGANVLTF.

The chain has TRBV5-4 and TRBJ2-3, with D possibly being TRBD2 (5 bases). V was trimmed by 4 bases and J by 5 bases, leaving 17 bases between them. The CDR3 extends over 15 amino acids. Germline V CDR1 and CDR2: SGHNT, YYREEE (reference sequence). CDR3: CASSPTPEEGDTQYF. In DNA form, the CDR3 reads TGTGCCAGCAGCCCAACACCGGAAGAGGGAGATACGCAGTATTTT.

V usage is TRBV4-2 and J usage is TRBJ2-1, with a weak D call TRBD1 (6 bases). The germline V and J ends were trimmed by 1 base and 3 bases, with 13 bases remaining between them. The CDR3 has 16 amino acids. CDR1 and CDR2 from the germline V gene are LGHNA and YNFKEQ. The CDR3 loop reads CASSQGVGAIYNEQFF. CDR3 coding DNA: TGTGCCAGCAGCCAAGGTGTGGGGGCAATCTACAATGAGCAGTTCTTC.

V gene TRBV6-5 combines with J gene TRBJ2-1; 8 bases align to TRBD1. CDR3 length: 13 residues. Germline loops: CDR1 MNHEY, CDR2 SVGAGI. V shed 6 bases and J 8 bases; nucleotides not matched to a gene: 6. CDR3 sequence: CASRRQGLDEQFF. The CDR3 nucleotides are TGTGCCAGCAGAAGACAGGGGTTGGATGAGCAGTTCTTC.

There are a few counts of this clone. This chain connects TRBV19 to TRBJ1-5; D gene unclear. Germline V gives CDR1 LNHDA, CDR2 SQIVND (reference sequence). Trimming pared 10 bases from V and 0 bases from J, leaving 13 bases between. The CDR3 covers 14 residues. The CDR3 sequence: CATESYSSNQPQHF. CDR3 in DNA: TGTGCCACAGAAAGTTACTCTAGCAATCAGCCCCAGCATTTT.

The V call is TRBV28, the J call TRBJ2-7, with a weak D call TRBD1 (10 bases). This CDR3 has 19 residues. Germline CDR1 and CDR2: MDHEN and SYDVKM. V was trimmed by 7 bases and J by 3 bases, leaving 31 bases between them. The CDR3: CASNPPGQGRDSGSYEQYF. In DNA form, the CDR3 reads TGTGCCAGCAACCCCCCGGGACAGGGGAGAGATAGCGGGAGCTACGAGCAGTACTTC.

The CDR3 DNA reads TGTGCCTGGAGTGTACCCCCAGGGGGGGCCGGGGAGCTGTTTTTT. Its translation: CAWSVPPGGAGELFF. J is TRBJ2-2 and V is TRBV30; D may be TRBD1 or TRBD2 (7 bases each). V lost 0 bases to trimming and J lost 6 bases, with 14 bases between them. The V gene's germline CDR1 is GTSNPN and CDR2 SVGIG (reference sequence). The CDR3 is made up of 15 amino acids.

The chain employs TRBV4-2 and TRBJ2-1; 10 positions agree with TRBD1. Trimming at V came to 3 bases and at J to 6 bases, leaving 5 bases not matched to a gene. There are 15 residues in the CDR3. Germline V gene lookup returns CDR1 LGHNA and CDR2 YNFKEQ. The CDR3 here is CASSQGQGSFNEQFF. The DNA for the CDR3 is TGTGCCAGCAGCCAGGGACAGGGGAGTTTCAATGAGCAGTTCTTC.